This TCR beta chain derives from a study of identical twins. Study conclusions and caveats: Among out-of-frame alpha sequences shared by twins, low generation probability occurred in excess. Insertions ran lower in abundant cord blood beta clonotypes, though not in memory repertoires.

In the case of this clonotype: Its antigen is not known.

There are 12 residues in the CDR3. V shed 4 bases and J shed 6 bases, with 11 bases lying between them. Germline-derived CDR1 and CDR2 are SGHRS and YFSETQ. TCRdb reanalysed the 5' RACE reads using MiXCR and keeps one entry per CDR3 protein. The data contain roughly 720,000 distinct CDR3 sequences, 15% to 20% of them singletons. All of the donors were Caucasians in good health. The same specimen was also included in a second study, on T cells expressing NK-cell markers.

This chain joins TRBV5-1 and TRBJ2-7; perhaps TRBD1 as D (6 bases). This receptor was obtained from a woman aged 18-29 years in good health. Material: PBMCs. DNA for the CDR3: TGCGCCAGCAGCGCAACAGGGTCCGAGCAGTACTTC. This translates into CASSATGSEQYF.